This entry lists 5 T cell receptor beta chains sequenced from one sample in a study of blood T cells in healthy people across ages (dated by TCRdb to between 2014 and 2017). The library relied on 5' RACE. Sequencing relied on an Illumina HiSeq 2500. A second roughly 6 to 11 cycle PCR used a sample-barcoded 5' primer and a J-beta primer mix. The raw public reads went through TCRdb reprocessing: fastp at Q25, MiXCR clone calling, in-frame beta chains kept. All rows with the same CDR3 protein become a single entry with the most common DNA and genes. The sample records some 700,000 distinct CDR3 sequences, about 40% of which are singletons. The ten most abundant clones make up 20% to 25% of the sample. Sequencing was performed on blood. The receptors shown here come from a woman aged 55-75 years in good health.

This clonotype was seen at least ten times. The CDR3 sequence is CASSLTSGTYNEQFF. The CDR3, as DNA: TGTGCCAGCAGTTTGACTAGCGGGACCTACAATGAGCAGTTCTTC. The chain employs TRBV28 and TRBJ2-1; 11 bases match TRBD2. Germline loops: CDR1 MDHEN, CDR2 SYDVKM. CDR3 length: 15 amino acids. Trimming at V came to 3 bases and at J to 2 bases, leaving 0 bases not matched to a gene. Full variable domain (rest looked up from reference TRBV28 and TRBJ2-1): DVKVTQSSRYLVKRTGEKVFLECVQDMDHENMFWYRQDPGLGLRLIYFSYDVKMKEKGDIPEGYSVSREKKERFSLILESASTNQTSMYLCASSLTSGTYNEQFFGPGTRLTVL.

The genes are TRBV7-3 and TRBJ1-1; D may be TRBD1 (5 bases). Looked up from germline, CDR1 is SGHTA and CDR2 is FQGTGA. Trimming cost V 8 bases and J 5 bases, with 18 bases left between them. The CDR3 spans 14 residues. CDR3 sequence (DNA): TGTGCCAGCCAGCCGGGACCGGGTGGGACTGAAGCTTTCTTT. It specifies CASQPGPGGTEAFF.

The chain recombines TRBV7-9 with TRBJ1-2; D is undetermined. CDR1 is SEHNR and CDR2 is FQNEAQ in the germline V gene (reference sequence). The CDR3 is made up of 15 amino acids. V was clipped by 2 bases and J by 4 bases, with 14 bases between them. The CDR3 nucleotides read TGTGCCAGCAGCTTACGGGAAGCTCTTCTCTATGGCTACACCTTC. It yields the protein CASSLREALLYGYTF. Full variable domain (remainder filled in from reference TRBV7-9 and TRBJ1-2): DTGVSQNPRHKITKRGQNVTFRCDPISEHNRLYWYRQTLGQGPEFLTYFQNEAQLEKSRLLSDRFSAERPKGSFSTLEIQRTEQGDSAMYLCASSLREALLYGYTFGSGTRLTVV.

This clonotype has more than one count but fewer than ten. The V gene is TRBV6-5, the J gene TRBJ2-7; the match to TRBD2 covers 7 bases. J lost 0 bases, V lost 0 bases, and 14 bases had no gene match. Germline loops: CDR1 MNHEY, CDR2 SVGAGI. CDR3 size: 19 residues. The CDR3 loop is CASSYSISGGGVPSYEQYF. The CDR3 DNA sequence: TGTGCCAGCAGTTACTCGATCTCAGGTGGGGGGGTCCCCTCCTACGAGCAGTACTTC.

The table lists this clonotype with many counts. The gene calls are TRBV12-3 or TRBV12-4 and TRBJ1-2; D unresolved. The CDR3 runs to 14 residues. V was clipped by 6 bases and J by 2 bases, with 13 bases between them. The CDR3 loop is CASRPRGVNYGYTF. In DNA form, the CDR3 reads TGTGCCAGCAGGCCCCGGGGAGTCAACTATGGCTACACCTTC.